The text below deals with one T cell receptor beta chain. Its antigen remains unidentified. The data stem from a study of cytomegalovirus exposure and HLA in healthy donors. The CDR3 spans 14 residues. CDR1 and CDR2 (germline): MRHNA, SNTAGT. V dropped 9 bases and J dropped 3; count of bases not matched to a gene: 8. General study results and limits: Among TCR beta chains, those listed as cytomegalovirus-associated numbered under 200.

PCR primers comprised 60 Vbeta and 13 Jbeta primers. The assay was immunoSEQ multiplex PCR, and TCRdb's table has in-frame clones only and misses some. The sample has 150,000 to 200,000 clones; around 76% are singletons. The gene calls are TRBV6-4 and TRBJ2-7; 10 positions agree with TRBD1. Sample: PBMCs. The sequence was collected from a man aged 40-49 years in good health and CMV-seronegative. The CDR3 sequence: CASGTGVKIYEQYF. Here the CDR3 DNA reads TGTGCCAGTGGGACAGGGGTTAAGATCTACGAGCAGTACTTC.